The clone carrying this T cell receptor (beta chain) was counted a few times. Its antigen is not known. RNA transcripts gave rise to amplified TCR beta CDR3 regions. HTBI primers drove first-round RT-PCR of the TCR CDR3. One entry per CDR3 protein results from TCRdb running MiXCR on the multiplex PCR reads. Here the sample spans more than 450,000 distinct CDR3 sequences, about 20% being singletons. This sample is part of a study of T cells in Graves' hyperthyroidism and ophthalmopathy. Broader study findings: A model of 13 V-J pairs discriminated ophthalmopathy from stable hyperthyroidism.

The diagnostic basis comprised clinical symptoms, serum thyroxine and TRAb, thyroid ultrasound and orbital computed tomography. The V gene's germline CDR1 is MGHRA and CDR2 YSYEKL. The germline V and J ends were trimmed by 3 bases and 3 bases, with 13 bases remaining between them. The CDR3 is made up of 15 amino acids. This TCR derives from a man in his forties with Graves' ophthalmopathy. V is TRBV4-1 and J is TRBJ2-3; a possible D gene is TRBD2 (5 bases). The material sequenced was blood. The CDR3 loop reads CASSQITSGTDTQYF. Written as DNA, the CDR3 is TGCGCCAGCAGCCAGATAACTAGTGGGACAGATACGCAGTATTTT.